Listed here are 30 T cell receptor beta chains from one sample, sequenced in a study of T cell responses to AZD1222 COVID-19 vaccine. TCRdb's table, derived via immunoSEQ multiplex PCR, lists solely in-frame clones and lacks some. In the table there are about 120,000 clones, 86% of which are singletons. The input for sequencing was peripheral blood, taken 28 days after the second AZD1222 dose. The receptors were sampled from an adult who received the AZD1222 COVID-19 vaccine.

The gene calls are TRBV20-1 and TRBJ2-1; D may be TRBD1 (7 bases). Trimming removed 3 bases from V and 2 bases from J, with 14 bases in between. The CDR3 has 15 amino acids. The V gene's germline CDR1 is DFQATT and CDR2 SNEGSKA (reference sequence). For the CDR3, the DNA is TGCAGTGCTAGTCACAGGGGAGGCCCCTACAATGAGCAGTTCTTC. Its protein is CSASHRGGPYNEQFF.

The chain joins TRBV27 to TRBJ2-3; the D gene is possibly TRBD1 (7 bases). CDR3 size: 15 residues. V was pared by 10 bases and J by 4 bases, with 21 bases between. CDR1 MNHEY and CDR2 SMNVEV come from the germline V gene (reference sequence). The CDR3 reads CATRRGLRIPDTQYF. DNA of the CDR3: TGTGCCACCCGGAGGGGGCTGAGGATCCCAGATACGCAGTATTTT.

This sequence joins TRBV6-2 or TRBV6-3 and TRBJ2-5, with D possibly being TRBD1 (6 bases). CDR1 and CDR2 from the germline V gene are MNHEY and SVGEGT. This CDR3 is 13 amino acids long. Trimming removed 4 bases at V and 4 bases at J, with 10 bases between. CDR3 amino acids: CASSLDRVETQYF. The DNA of the CDR3 is TGTGCCAGCAGTTTGGACAGAGTAGAGACCCAGTACTTC.

The chain uses TRBV5-1 and TRBJ2-7; no clear D gene. The CDR3 is 14 residues long. Trimming removed 0 bases from V and 0 bases from J, with 7 bases in between. The germline CDR1 and CDR2 sequences are SGHRS and YFSETQ. The CDR3, as DNA: TGCGCCAGCAGCTTGGTGGCAAGCTCCTACGAGCAGTACTTC. It specifies CASSLVASSYEQYF.

This chain joins TRBV27 and TRBJ1-2; perhaps TRBD1 as D (5 bases). Trimming took off 7 bases at V and 4 bases at J, with 16 bases between the two ends. Per the germline V gene, CDR1 is MNHEY and CDR2 is SMNVEV (reference sequence). This CDR3 region has 14 residues. The CDR3 DNA sequence: TGTGCCAGCACCCCAGGGCAGGGTACCTATGGCTACACCTTC. Protein: CASTPGQGTYGYTF.

This clone came up a few times. DNA of the CDR3: TGCAGCGGGGTTAGCGGGGAGGTCATTCAGTACTTC. It yields the protein CSGVSGEVIQYF. The rearrangement uses TRBV29-1 and TRBJ2-4, with TRBD2 identical over 8 bases. With V trimmed by 7 bases and J by 9 bases, 8 bases remained unmatched. Germline-derived CDR1 and CDR2 are SQVTM and ANQGSEA. The CDR3 is 12 residues long.

This clone was observed once. The V gene is TRBV7-9, the J gene TRBJ1-6; no firm D call. CDR1 and CDR2 from the germline V gene are SEHNR and FQNEAQ (reference sequence). Trimming took 2 bases from V and 7 from J, leaving 3 bases between them. The CDR3 contains 12 residues. The CDR3, as DNA: TGTGCCAGCAGCTTAAAGAATTCACCCCTCCACTTT. It translates to CASSLKNSPLHF.

This sequence joins TRBV21-1 and TRBJ2-7; the table names TRBD1, a call not compared with the DNA. TRBV21-1 is classified as a pseudogene. This CDR3 region has 15 residues. The CDR3 DNA is TGTGCCAGCAGCACCTCGGGACAGGGGGCTACCGAGCAGTACTTC. The encoded protein is CASSTSGQGATEQYF.

To note about this clone: The sample holds other DNA sequences that translate to the same CDR3. The rearrangement links TRBV7-3 to TRBJ2-3, with 12 bases identical to TRBD2. The CDR3 spans 15 residues. CDR1 and CDR2 from the germline V gene are SGHTA and FQGTGA. Trimming cost V 2 bases and J 4 bases; bases outside gene matches: 1. The CDR3 loop reads CASSLLAGGPDTQYF. The CDR3 nucleotides read TGTGCCAGCAGCTTACTAGCGGGGGGGCCAGATACGCAGTATTTT.

The chain employs TRBV30 and TRBJ1-4; tentative D call: TRBD1 (6 bases). The germline CDR1 and CDR2 sequences are GTSNPN and SVGIG (reference sequence). Trimming shortened V by 2 bases and J by 5 bases, and 12 bases separated the two germline ends. The CDR3 is 14 amino acids. DNA for the CDR3: TGTGCCTGGAGTCAAATTGACAGGAATGAAAAACTGTTTTTT. Protein product: CAWSQIDRNEKLFF.

The chain is built from TRBV11-2 and TRBJ2-7; tentatively, D is TRBD1 (5 bases). CDR3 length: 14 residues. Trimming took 0 bases from V and 10 from J, leaving 16 bases between them. Germline assignment: CDR1 SGHAT and CDR2 FQNNGV. This CDR3 is CASSLDGRAYGQYF. The CDR3 bases are TGTGCCAGCAGCTTAGACGGCAGGGCCTACGGACAGTACTTC.

The sample holds one count of this clone. This sequence joins TRBV5-5 and TRBJ2-3, with D unclear. V was clipped by 5 bases and J by 2 bases, with 15 bases between them. CDR3 length equals 15 residues. Looked up from germline, CDR1 is SGHKS and CDR2 is YYEKEE (reference sequence). The DNA for the CDR3 is TGTGCCAGCAGTCGACTCCCCATCGTCACAGATACGCAGTATTTT. Protein: CASSRLPIVTDTQYF.

The chain links TRBV5-1 to TRBJ1-2, with D hard to call. The germline gives CDR1 SGHRS, CDR2 YFSETQ. This CDR3 spans 14 amino acids. V was trimmed by 0 bases and J by 7 bases, leaving 13 bases between them. In DNA form, the CDR3 reads TGCGCCAGCAGCTTGGGTTTAGAGCGTGGTGGCTACACCTTC. The encoded protein is CASSLGLERGGYTF.

V gene TRBV2 combines with J gene TRBJ1-2; D not resolved. The V and J ends lost 8 bases and 1 base respectively, with 5 bases between them. This CDR3 spans 11 amino acids. Germline V gene sequence: CDR1 SNHLY, CDR2 FYNNEI. The CDR3 sequence: CASGINYGYTF. The CDR3 DNA reads as TGTGCCAGCGGAATTAACTATGGCTACACCTTC. Complete variable domain (other parts from reference TRBV2 and TRBJ1-2): EPEVTQTPSHQVTQMGQEVILRCVPISNHLYFYWYRQILGQKVEFLVSFYNNEISEKSEIFDDQFSVERPDGSNFTLKIRSTKLEDSAMYFCASGINYGYTFGSGTRLTVV.

The rearrangement joins TRBV7-9 to TRBJ1-1; the match to TRBD1 covers 7 bases. The CDR3 is 18 amino acids. The V gene end was trimmed by 5 bases and the J gene end by 3 bases; junction bases not matched to a gene: 18. In germline, CDR1 is SEHNR, CDR2 FQNEAQ (reference sequence). Here the CDR3 reads CASSPRTGFQSRDTEAFF. The CDR3 region has the DNA TGTGCCAGCAGCCCCCGGACAGGATTTCAATCAAGGGACACTGAAGCTTTCTTT.

CDR3 nucleotides: TGTGCCAGCAGCCAGCTCCTGGGGCCCCAGCATTTT. Its protein product is CASSQLLGPQHF. The V call is TRBV6-6, the J call TRBJ1-5, with D unresolved. Trimming removed 6 bases from V and 9 bases from J, with 12 bases in between. This CDR3 is 12 amino acids long. CDR1 is MNHNY, CDR2 SVGAGI, per germline (reference sequence).

This chain joins TRBV6-2 or TRBV6-3 and TRBJ1-2; D not certain. The germline V and J ends were trimmed by 0 bases and 4 bases, with 12 bases remaining between them. The CDR3 is 15 residues long. Germline V lookup: CDR1 MNHEY, CDR2 SVGEGT. The CDR3 loop is CASSYSNAAGYGYTF. CDR3 nucleotides: TGTGCCAGCAGTTACTCGAACGCCGCCGGCTATGGCTACACCTTC.

This clone was seen once. The rearrangement uses TRBV19 and TRBJ2-7; no firm D call. The CDR3 is 11 residues long. Germline V CDR1 and CDR2: LNHDA, SQIVND (reference sequence). V lost 5 bases to trimming and J lost 6 bases, with 8 bases between them. CDR3 sequence reads: CASSSYSEQYF. The CDR3, as DNA: TGTGCCAGTAGTTCGTACTCCGAGCAGTACTTC.

The rearrangement uses TRBV7-3 and TRBJ2-5; 11 bases line up with TRBD2. With V trimmed by 5 bases and J by 4 bases, 3 bases remained unmatched. The CDR3 contains 14 residues. The germline V gene encodes CDR1 SGHTA and CDR2 FQGTGA. CDR3 sequence (DNA): TGTGCCAGCAGCCCACTAGCGGGGGCAGAGACCCAGTACTTC. Translation gives CASSPLAGAETQYF.

The J gene is TRBJ2-7, the V gene TRBV5-1, with D perhaps TRBD1 or TRBD2 (5 bases each). The germline CDR1 and CDR2 sequences are SGHRS and YFSETQ. V dropped 7 bases and J dropped 4 bases, with 15 bases sitting between them. The CDR3 has 13 residues. The CDR3 protein is CASGAGEVYEQYF. The CDR3, as DNA: TGCGCCAGCGGGGCGGGCGAGGTTTACGAGCAGTACTTC.

This clone came up a few times. The chain employs TRBV3-1 (or the pseudogene TRBV3-2) and TRBJ2-7; 10 nucleotides agree with TRBD2. V lost 1 base, J lost 2 bases, and 2 bases stayed unmatched. Germline V gene data show CDR1 as LGHDT and CDR2 as YNNKEL (reference sequence). This CDR3 comprises 15 residues. CDR3 sequence: CASSQAGTSAYEQYF. CDR3 bases: TGTGCCAGCAGCCAAGCCGGGACTAGCGCCTACGAGCAGTACTTC.

The CDR3 spells CASGQSTGGLQETQYF. CDR3 bases: TGTGCTAGTGGCCAATCGACAGGGGGCCTTCAAGAGACCCAGTACTTC. This sequence joins TRBV12-5 and TRBJ2-5, with 10 bases lining up with TRBD1. The V gene's germline CDR1 is LGHNT and CDR2 FRNRAP. Germline trimming cut 6 bases from V and 2 bases from J; bases unmatched to any gene: 9. This CDR3 is built from 16 residues.

On this clone: One end of the junction is discordant with germline, which a read error may explain. CDR3 in amino acids: CASSRGRDFPF. The DNA of the CDR3 is TGCGCCAGCAGCCGAGGGAGGGACTTCCCCTTC. This rearrangement joins TRBV23-1 to TRBJ1-2; D perhaps matches TRBD1 (5 bases). TRBV23-1 falls under the ORF class, with uncertain function. The CDR3 sequence is 11 residues long.

The rearrangement links TRBV11-2 to TRBJ1-4, with 7 bases aligning to TRBD1. Germline trimming cut 3 bases from V and 5 bases from J; bases unmatched to any gene: 6. Per the germline V gene, CDR1 is SGHAT and CDR2 is FQNNGV. This CDR3 is 15 amino acids long. CDR3 sequence: CASSFSGQQNEKLFF. DNA of the CDR3: TGTGCCAGCAGCTTTTCGGGACAGCAGAATGAAAAACTGTTTTTT.

The J gene is TRBJ1-2, the V gene TRBV27; 7 nucleotides align to TRBD1. The CDR3 has 13 residues. Germline-derived CDR1 and CDR2 are MNHEY and SMNVEV (reference sequence). V dropped 5 bases and J dropped 2; count of bases not matched to a gene: 2. Here the CDR3 DNA reads TGTGCCAGCAGTAAGACAGGGAACTATGGCTACACCTTC. Translated: CASSKTGNYGYTF.

The sample holds one count of this clone. The rearrangement uses TRBV30 and TRBJ1-1; TRBD1 might be the D (6 bases). Trimming took off 5 bases at V and 2 bases at J, with 12 bases between the two ends. Germline V gene sequence: CDR1 GTSNPN, CDR2 SVGIG (reference sequence). The CDR3 length is 13 residues. Here the CDR3 DNA reads TGTGCCTGGCAGCCGGGGGCAAACACTGAAGCTTTCTTT. As protein: CAWQPGANTEAFF.

J is TRBJ2-2 and V is TRBV29-1; D not certain. The V gene's germline CDR1 is SQVTM and CDR2 ANQGSEA. The length of the CDR3 is 12 residues. Trimming removed 7 bases from V and 8 bases from J, with 14 bases in between. The CDR3 DNA reads TGCAGCGCCGAAACAGTGGCAGGGGAGCTGTTTTTT. Translated, it gives CSAETVAGELFF.

This clone showed up just once. This rearrangement joins TRBV9 to TRBJ2-3; D is perhaps TRBD1 or TRBD2 (5 bases each). V gave up 2 bases and J gave up 5 bases, with 9 bases separating them. The CDR3 sequence is 13 residues long. The germline V gene has CDR1 SGDLS and CDR2 YYNGEE. The chain's CDR3 is CASSVGAGDTQYF. DNA for the CDR3: TGTGCCAGCAGCGTTGGGGCGGGAGATACGCAGTATTTT. Supplemented by reference TRBV9 and TRBJ2-3, the full variable domain reads DSGVTQTPKHLITATGQRVTLRCSPRSGDLSVYWYQQSLDQGLQFLIQYYNGEERAKGNILERFSAQQFPDLHSELNLSSLELGDSALYFCASSVGAGDTQYFGPGTRLTVL.

As concerns this clone: The junction departs from germline at one end; a sequencing error may be responsible. The chain links TRBV5-1 to TRBJ1-1; the match to TRBD1 covers 9 bases. Germline CDR1 is SGHRS and CDR2 is YFSETQ. The CDR3 runs to 17 residues. CDR3 in DNA: TGCGCCAGCAGCAGAGGACAGGGGATCGTTTGGAACGCTGAAGCTTTCTTT. Translating gives CASSRGQGIVWNAEAFF.

The chain joins TRBV5-4 to TRBJ1-3; D remains ambiguous. This CDR3 spans 12 amino acids. Germline V gene sequence: CDR1 SGHNT, CDR2 YYREEE (reference sequence). Trimming pared 6 bases from V and 0 bases from J, leaving 4 bases between. This CDR3 is CASTSSGNTIYF. CDR3 sequence (DNA): TGTGCCAGCACCAGCTCTGGAAACACCATATATTTT. Full variable domain (rest looked up from reference TRBV5-4 and TRBJ1-3): ETGVTQSPTHLIKTRGQQVTLRCSSQSGHNTVSWYQQALGQGPQFIFQYYREEENGRGNFPPRFSGLQFPNYSSELNVNALELDDSALYLCASTSSGNTIYFGEGSWLTVV.